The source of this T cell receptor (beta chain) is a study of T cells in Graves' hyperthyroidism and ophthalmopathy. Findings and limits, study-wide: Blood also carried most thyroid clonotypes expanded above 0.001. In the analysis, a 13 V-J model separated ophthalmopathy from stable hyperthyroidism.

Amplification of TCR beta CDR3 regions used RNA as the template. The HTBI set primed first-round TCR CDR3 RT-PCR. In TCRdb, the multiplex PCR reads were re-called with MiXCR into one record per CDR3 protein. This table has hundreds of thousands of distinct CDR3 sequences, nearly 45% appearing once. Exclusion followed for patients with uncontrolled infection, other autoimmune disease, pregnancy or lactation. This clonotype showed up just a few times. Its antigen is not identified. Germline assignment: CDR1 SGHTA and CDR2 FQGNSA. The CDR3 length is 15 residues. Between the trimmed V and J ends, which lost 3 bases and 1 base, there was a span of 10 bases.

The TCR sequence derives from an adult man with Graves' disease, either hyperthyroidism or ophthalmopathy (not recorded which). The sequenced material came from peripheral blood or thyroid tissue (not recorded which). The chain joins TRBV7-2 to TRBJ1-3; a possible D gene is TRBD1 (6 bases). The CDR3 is CASSFAGVSGNTIYF. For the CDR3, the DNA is TGTGCCAGCAGCTTTGCAGGGGTTTCTGGAAACACCATATATTTT.